This T cell receptor beta chain was recorded in a study of Graves' ophthalmopathy and Graves' hyperthyroidism. Study information: Before any treatment was given, at initial diagnosis, peripheral blood was collected.

Note on this clonotype: Sequence at one end of the junction differs from germline and may be a read error.

Researchers took RNA transcripts and amplified TCR beta CDR3 regions from them. An initial RT-PCR round employing HTBI primers preceded a second-round multiplex PCR. TCRdb re-derived calls from the multiplex PCR reads in MiXCR, one entry per CDR3 protein. The sample records almost 750,000 distinct CDR3 sequences, approximately 40% being singletons. The germline V gene has CDR1 LNHDA and CDR2 SQIVND (reference sequence). The CDR3 contains 16 residues. The sequenced material came from peripheral blood. The chain is built from TRBV19 and TRBJ1-5; 8 nucleotides line up with TRBD1. This sequence was found in an adult man with Graves' ophthalmopathy. The CDR3 sequence is CATRGPGYDSDQPQHF. CDR3 sequence (DNA): TGTGCCACCAGGGGGCCAGGGTATGATAGCGATCAGCCCCAGCATTTT.